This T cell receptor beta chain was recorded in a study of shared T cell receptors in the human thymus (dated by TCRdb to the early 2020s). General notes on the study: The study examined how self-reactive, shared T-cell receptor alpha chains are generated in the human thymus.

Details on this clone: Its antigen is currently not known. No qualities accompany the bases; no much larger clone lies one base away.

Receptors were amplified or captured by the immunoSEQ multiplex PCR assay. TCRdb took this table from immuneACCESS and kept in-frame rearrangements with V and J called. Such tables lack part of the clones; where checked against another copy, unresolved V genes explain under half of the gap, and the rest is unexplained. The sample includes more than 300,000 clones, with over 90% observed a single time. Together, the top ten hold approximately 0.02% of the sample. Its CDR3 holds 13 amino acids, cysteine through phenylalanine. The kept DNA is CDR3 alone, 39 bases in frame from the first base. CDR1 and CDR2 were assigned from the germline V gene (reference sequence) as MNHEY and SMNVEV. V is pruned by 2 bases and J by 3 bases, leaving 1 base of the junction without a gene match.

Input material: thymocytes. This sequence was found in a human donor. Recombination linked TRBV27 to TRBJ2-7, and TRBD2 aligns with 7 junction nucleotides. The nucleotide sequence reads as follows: TGTGCCAGCAGTTTACGGGAGGACTACGAGCAGTACTTC. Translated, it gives CASSLREDYEQYF.